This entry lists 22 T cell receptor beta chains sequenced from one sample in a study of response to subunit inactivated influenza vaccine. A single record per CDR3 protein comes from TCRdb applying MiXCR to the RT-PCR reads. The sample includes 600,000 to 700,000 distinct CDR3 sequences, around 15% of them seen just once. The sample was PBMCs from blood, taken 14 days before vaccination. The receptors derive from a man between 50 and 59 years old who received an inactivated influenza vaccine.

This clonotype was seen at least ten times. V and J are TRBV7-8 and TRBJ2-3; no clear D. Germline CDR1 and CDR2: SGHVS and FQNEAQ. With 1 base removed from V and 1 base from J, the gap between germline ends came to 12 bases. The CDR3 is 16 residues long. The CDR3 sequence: CASSLGYRGGTDTQYF. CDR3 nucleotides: TGTGCCAGCAGCTTAGGCTACAGAGGTGGCACAGATACGCAGTATTTT.

DNA for the CDR3: TGTGCCAGCAGCCAAGATCACAGGGGAAATCTAGCCAAAAACATTCAGTACTTC. Protein: CASSQDHRGNLAKNIQYF. The chain has TRBV4-2 and TRBJ2-4; 7 positions match TRBD1. J was trimmed by 0 bases and V by 0 bases; bases with no gene match: 8. The germline CDR1 and CDR2 sequences are LGHNA and YNFKEQ. CDR3 length: 18 amino acids.

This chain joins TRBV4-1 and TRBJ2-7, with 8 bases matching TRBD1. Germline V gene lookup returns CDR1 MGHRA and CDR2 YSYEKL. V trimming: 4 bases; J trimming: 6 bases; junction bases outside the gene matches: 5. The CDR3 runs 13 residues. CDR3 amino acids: CASSPGQGLEQYF. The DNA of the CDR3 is TGCGCCAGCAGCCCTGGACAGGGACTCGAGCAGTACTTC.

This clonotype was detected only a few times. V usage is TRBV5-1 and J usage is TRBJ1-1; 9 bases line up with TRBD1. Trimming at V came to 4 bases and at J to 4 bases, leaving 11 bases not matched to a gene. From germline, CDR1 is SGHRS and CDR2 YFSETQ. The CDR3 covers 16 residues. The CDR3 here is CASSVTGGQVSTEAFF. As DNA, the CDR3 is TGCGCCAGCAGCGTCACAGGGGGCCAAGTGAGCACTGAAGCTTTCTTT.

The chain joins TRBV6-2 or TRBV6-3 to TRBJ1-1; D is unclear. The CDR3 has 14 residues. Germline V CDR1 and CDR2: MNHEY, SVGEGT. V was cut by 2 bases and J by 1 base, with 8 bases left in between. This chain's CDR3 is CASSYRPSNTEAFF. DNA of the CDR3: TGTGCCAGCAGTTACCGCCCCTCGAACACTGAAGCTTTCTTT.

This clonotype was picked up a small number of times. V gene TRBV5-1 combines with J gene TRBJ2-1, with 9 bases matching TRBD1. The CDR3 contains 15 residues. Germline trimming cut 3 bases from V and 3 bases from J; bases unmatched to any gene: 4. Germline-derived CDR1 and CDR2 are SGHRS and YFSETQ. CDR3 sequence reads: CASSYWTGDYNEQFF. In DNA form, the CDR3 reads TGCGCCAGCAGCTACTGGACAGGGGACTACAATGAGCAGTTCTTC.

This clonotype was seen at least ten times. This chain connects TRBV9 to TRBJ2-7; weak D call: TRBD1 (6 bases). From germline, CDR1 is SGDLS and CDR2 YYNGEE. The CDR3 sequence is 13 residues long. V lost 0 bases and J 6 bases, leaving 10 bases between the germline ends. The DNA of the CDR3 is TGTGCCAGCAGCGTAGATTTCAGGGGCGAGCAGTACTTC. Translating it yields CASSVDFRGEQYF.

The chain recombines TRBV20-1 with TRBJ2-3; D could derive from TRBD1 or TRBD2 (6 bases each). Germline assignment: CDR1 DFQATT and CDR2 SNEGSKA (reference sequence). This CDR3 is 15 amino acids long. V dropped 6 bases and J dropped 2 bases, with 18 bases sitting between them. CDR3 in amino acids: CSAGGGGVFTDTQYF. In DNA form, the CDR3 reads TGCAGTGCCGGCGGAGGGGGAGTTTTCACAGATACGCAGTATTTT.

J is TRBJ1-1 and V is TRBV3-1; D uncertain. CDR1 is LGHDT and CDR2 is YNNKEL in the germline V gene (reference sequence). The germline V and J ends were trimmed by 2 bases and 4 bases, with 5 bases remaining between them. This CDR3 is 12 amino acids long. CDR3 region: CASSQPFTEAFF. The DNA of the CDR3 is TGTGCCAGCAGCCAACCTTTCACTGAAGCTTTCTTT.

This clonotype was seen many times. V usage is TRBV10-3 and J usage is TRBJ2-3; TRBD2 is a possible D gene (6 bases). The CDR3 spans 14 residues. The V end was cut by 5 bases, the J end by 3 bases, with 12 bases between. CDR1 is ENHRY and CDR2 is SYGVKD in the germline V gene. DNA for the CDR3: TGTGCCATCAGTCCGGTGCGGGATACAGATACGCAGTATTTT. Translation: CAISPVRDTDTQYF.

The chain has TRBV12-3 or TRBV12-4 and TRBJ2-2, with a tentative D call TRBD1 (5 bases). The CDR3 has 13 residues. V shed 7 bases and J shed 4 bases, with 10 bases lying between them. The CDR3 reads CASTFRVTGELFF. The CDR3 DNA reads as TGTGCCAGCACGTTCAGGGTCACCGGGGAGCTGTTTTTT.

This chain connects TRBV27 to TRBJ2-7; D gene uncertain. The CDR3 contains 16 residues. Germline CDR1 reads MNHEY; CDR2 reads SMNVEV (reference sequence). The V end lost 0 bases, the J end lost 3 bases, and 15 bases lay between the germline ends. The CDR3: CASSLSPFRGVYEQYF. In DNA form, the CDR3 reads TGTGCCAGCAGTTTATCCCCTTTCCGTGGGGTCTACGAGCAGTACTTC.

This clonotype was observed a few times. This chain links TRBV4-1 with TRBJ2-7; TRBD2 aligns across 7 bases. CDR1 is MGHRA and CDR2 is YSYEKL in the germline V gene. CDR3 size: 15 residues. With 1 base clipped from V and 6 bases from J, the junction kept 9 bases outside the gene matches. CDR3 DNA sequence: TGCGCCAGCAGCCAAGGGTCGCGCAGGGAGGGCGAGCAGTACTTC. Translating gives CASSQGSRREGEQYF.

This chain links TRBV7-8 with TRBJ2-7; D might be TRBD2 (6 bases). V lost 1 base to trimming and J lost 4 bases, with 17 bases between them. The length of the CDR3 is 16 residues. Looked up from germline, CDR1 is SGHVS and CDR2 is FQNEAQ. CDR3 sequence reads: CASSLVASRESYEQYF. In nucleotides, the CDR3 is TGTGCCAGCAGCTTAGTCGCCTCCCGGGAGTCTTACGAGCAGTACTTC.

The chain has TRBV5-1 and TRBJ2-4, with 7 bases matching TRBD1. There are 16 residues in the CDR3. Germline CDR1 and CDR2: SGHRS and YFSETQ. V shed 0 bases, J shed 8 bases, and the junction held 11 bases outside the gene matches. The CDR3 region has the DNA TGCGCCAGCAGCTTGGTTGTAGGGGGCGAGGGGGACATTCAGTACTTC. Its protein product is CASSLVVGGEGDIQYF.

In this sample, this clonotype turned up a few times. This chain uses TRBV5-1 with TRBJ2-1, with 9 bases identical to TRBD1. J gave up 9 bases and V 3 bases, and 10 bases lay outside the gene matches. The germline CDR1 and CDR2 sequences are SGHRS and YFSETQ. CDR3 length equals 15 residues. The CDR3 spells CASSSTGQGFSEQFF. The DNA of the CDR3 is TGCGCCAGCAGCTCCACGGGACAGGGATTCAGTGAGCAGTTCTTC.

CDR3 coding DNA: TGTGCCAGCAGTAAACTAGTGGGGCAGTACTTC. Protein sequence: CASSKLVGQYF. This chain connects TRBV11-2 to TRBJ2-7; D perhaps matches TRBD2 (5 bases). The CDR3 loop spans 11 amino acids. The germline gives CDR1 SGHAT, CDR2 FQNNGV. Trimming pared 6 bases from V and 9 bases from J, leaving 12 bases between.

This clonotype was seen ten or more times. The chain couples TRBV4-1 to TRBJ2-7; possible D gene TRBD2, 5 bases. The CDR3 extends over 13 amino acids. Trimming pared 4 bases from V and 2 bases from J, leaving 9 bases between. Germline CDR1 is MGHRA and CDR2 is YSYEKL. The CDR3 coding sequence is TGCGCCAGCAGCCTGCGGACTGCCTACGAGCAGTACTTC. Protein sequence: CASSLRTAYEQYF.

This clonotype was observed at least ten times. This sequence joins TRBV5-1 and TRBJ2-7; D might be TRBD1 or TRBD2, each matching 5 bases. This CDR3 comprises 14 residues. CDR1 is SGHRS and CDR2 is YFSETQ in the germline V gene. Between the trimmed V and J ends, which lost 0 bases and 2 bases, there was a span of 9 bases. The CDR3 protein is CASSLGDGTYEQYF. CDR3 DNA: TGCGCCAGCAGCTTGGGGGACGGCACCTACGAGCAGTACTTC.

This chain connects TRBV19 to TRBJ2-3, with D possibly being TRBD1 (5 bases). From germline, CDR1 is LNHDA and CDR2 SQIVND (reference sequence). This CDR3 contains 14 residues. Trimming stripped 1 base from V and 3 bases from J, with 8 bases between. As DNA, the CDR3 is TGTGCCAGTAGTATAGTAGGGGCTACAGATACGCAGTATTTT. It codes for CASSIVGATDTQYF.

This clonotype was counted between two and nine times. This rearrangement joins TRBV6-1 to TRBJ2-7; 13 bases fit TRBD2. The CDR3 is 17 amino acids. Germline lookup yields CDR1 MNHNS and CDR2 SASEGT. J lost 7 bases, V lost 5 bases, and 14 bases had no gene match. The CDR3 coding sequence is TGTGCCAGCAGTACCCGCTTGACTAGCGGGGGGTCTGTGGAGCAGTACTTC. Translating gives CASSTRLTSGGSVEQYF.

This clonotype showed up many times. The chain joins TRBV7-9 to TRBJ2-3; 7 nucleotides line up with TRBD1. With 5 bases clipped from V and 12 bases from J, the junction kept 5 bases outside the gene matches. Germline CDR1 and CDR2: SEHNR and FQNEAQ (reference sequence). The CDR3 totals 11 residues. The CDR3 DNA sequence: TGTGCCAGCAGCGCTGGGACAGCTCAGTATTTT. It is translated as CASSAGTAQYF.